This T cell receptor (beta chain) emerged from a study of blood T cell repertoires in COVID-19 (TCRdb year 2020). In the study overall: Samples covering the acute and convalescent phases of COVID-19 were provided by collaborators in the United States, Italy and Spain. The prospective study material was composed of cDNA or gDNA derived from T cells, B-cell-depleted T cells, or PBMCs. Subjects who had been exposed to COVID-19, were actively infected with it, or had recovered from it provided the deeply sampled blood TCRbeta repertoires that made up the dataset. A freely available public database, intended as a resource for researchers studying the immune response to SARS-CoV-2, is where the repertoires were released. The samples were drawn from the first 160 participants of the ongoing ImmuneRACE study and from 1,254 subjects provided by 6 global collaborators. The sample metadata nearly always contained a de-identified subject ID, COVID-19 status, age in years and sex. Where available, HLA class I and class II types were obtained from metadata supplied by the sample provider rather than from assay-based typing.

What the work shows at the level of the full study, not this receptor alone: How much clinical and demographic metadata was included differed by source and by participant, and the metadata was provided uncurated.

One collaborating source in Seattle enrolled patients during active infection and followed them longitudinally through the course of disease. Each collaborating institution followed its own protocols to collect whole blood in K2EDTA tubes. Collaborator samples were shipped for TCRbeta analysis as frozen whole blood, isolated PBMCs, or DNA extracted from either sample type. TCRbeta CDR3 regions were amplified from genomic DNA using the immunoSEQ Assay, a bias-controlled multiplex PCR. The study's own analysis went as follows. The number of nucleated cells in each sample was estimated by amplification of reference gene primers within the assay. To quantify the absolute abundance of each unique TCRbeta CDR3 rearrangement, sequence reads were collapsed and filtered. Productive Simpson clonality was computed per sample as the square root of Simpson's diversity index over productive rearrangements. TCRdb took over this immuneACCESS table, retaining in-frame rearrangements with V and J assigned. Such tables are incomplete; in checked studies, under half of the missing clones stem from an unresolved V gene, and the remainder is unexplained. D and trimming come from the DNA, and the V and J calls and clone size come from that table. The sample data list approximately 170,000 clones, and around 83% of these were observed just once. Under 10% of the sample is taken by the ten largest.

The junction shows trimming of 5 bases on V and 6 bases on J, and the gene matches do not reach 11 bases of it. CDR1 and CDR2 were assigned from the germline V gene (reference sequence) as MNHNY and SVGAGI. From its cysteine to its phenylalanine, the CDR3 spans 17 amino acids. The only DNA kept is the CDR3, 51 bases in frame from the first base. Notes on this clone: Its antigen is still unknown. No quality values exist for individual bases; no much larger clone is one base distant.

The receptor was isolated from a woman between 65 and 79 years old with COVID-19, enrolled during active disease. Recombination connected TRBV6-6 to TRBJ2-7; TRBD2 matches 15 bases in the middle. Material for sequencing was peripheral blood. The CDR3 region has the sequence CASSRGTSGRSAAEQYF. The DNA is TGTGCCAGCAGTCGCGGGACTAGCGGGAGGTCCGCGGCCGAGCAGTACTTC.